The 26 T cell receptor beta chains in this list originate from one sample, sequenced in a study of response to subunit inactivated influenza vaccine. One entry per CDR3 protein results from TCRdb running MiXCR on the RT-PCR reads. This sample has about 540,000 distinct CDR3 sequences; less than 25% occur once, and the top ten carry around 2.8%. These data were also filed under a second study, of T cells expressing NK-cell markers. As that report states: The cDNA for TCR beta came from 5'RACE template switching with UMIs.

The specimen was CD4+ T cells sorted from PBMCs, collected 12 days after vaccination. The receptors stem from a man in his fifties who received an inactivated influenza vaccine.

To note about this clonotype: Because it lacks the conserved phenylalanine or tryptophan at the end, this CDR3 is likely a read error. No DNA is shown, since the ends of the CDR3 on it are uncertain; the CDR3 is the one TCRdb lists. The rearrangement links TRBV29-1 to TRBJ1-1; the table calls TRBD1, which could not be checked here. The CDR3 spans 9 amino acids, including both terminal residues. Germline V gene data show CDR1 as SQVTM and CDR2 as ANQGSEA. CDR3 protein: CSVDLQGEL.

The V call is TRBV5-1, the J call TRBJ1-1; D unresolved. CDR3 length: 15 residues. Germline V gene lookup returns CDR1 SGHRS and CDR2 YFSETQ. V shed 1 base and J shed 0 bases, with 10 bases lying between them. CDR3 residues: CASSLLPDMNTEAFF. DNA of the CDR3: TGCGCCAGCAGCTTGTTACCAGACATGAACACTGAAGCTTTCTTT.

This chain uses TRBV4-1 with TRBJ1-6; 8 nucleotides agree with TRBD1. The V gene end was trimmed by 0 bases and the J gene end by 7 bases; junction bases not matched to a gene: 2. Germline V gene sequence: CDR1 MGHRA, CDR2 YSYEKL. CDR3 length equals 15 residues. The CDR3 spells CASSQETGANSPLHF. The CDR3 DNA is TGCGCCAGCAGCCAAGAGACAGGGGCGAATTCACCCCTCCACTTT.

This clonotype was detected only a few times. The V and J genes are TRBV5-1 and TRBJ2-7, with D perhaps given as TRBD1 or TRBD2 (6 bases each). Trimming left V 4 bases short and J 4 bases short, with 18 bases between. The germline gives CDR1 SGHRS, CDR2 YFSETQ. This CDR3 contains 15 residues. The CDR3 coding sequence is TGCGCCAGCAGCCTTTCCGGGGGCATACTTTACGAGCAGTACTTC. This encodes CASSLSGGILYEQYF.

This clonotype occurred a few times. The CDR3 loop reads CSVEDWGLVSRPNRGNEQFF. The CDR3 DNA sequence: TGCAGCGTTGAAGATTGGGGCCTAGTTAGCCGGCCCAATCGGGGCAATGAGCAGTTCTTC. The chain links TRBV29-1 to TRBJ2-1, with D possibly being TRBD1 or TRBD2 (5 bases each). V gave up 0 bases and J gave up 6 bases, with 30 bases separating them. The CDR3 consists of 20 residues. The germline V gene encodes CDR1 SQVTM and CDR2 ANQGSEA.

The chain is built from TRBV6-1 and TRBJ1-5, with 9 bases lining up with TRBD1. V trimming: 7 bases; J trimming: 6 bases; junction bases outside the gene matches: 7. This CDR3 has 14 residues. Germline CDR1 reads MNHNS; CDR2 reads SASEGT. CDR3 bases: TGTGCCAGCACTAGAGGACAGGGGAGTCAGCCCCAGCATTTT. Protein: CASTRGQGSQPQHF.

This clonotype was counted ten times or more. This rearrangement joins TRBV20-1 to TRBJ2-4; TRBD2 matches at 8 bases. The CDR3 spans 14 residues. Trimming removed 2 bases from V and 8 bases from J; junction bases left unmatched: 8. In germline, CDR1 is DFQATT, CDR2 SNEGSKA (reference sequence). The CDR3 DNA follows: TGCAGTGCTAGAAAGGGACTAGATGAATACATTCAGTACTTC. Translating it yields CSARKGLDEYIQYF.

For this clonotype: This clone may be a read error of a much larger clone one base away. The rearrangement joins TRBV4-3 to TRBJ1-1, with D maybe TRBD1 (6 bases). The CDR3 has 18 amino acids. Trimming took off 0 bases at V and 2 bases at J, with 19 bases between the two ends. The germline V gene encodes CDR1 LGHNA and CDR2 YSLEER. CDR3 coding DNA: TGCGCCAGCAGCCAAGAGGCTGGGGGACATGCCTCAAACACTGAAGCTTTCTTT. Amino acids: CASSQEAGGHASNTEAFF.

This clonotype came up many times. This chain connects TRBV29-1 to TRBJ2-5, with D tentatively TRBD2 (6 bases). Germline V lookup: CDR1 SQVTM, CDR2 ANQGSEA. Trimming cost V 0 bases and J 7 bases, with 12 bases left between them. The CDR3 has 13 residues. CDR3 amino acids: CSVEDGVSGTQYF. The CDR3 DNA sequence: TGCAGCGTTGAAGATGGTGTTAGCGGGACCCAGTACTTC.

The chain couples TRBV4-3 to TRBJ2-1; D is uncertain. The V and J ends lost 0 bases and 5 bases respectively, with 14 bases between them. The germline V gene encodes CDR1 LGHNA and CDR2 YSLEER. The CDR3 totals 16 residues. The CDR3 is CASSQDWLSPHNEQFF. CDR3 coding DNA: TGCGCCAGCAGCCAAGATTGGCTATCCCCCCACAATGAGCAGTTCTTC.

There are a few counts of this clonotype. The chain joins TRBV20-1 to TRBJ2-5; D is ambiguous. The CDR3 covers 13 residues. Germline CDR1 is DFQATT and CDR2 is SNEGSKA (reference sequence). Trimming removed 0 bases at V and 7 bases at J, with 12 bases between. The CDR3 region is CSARDHRHRTQYF. The CDR3, as DNA: TGCAGTGCTAGAGATCACAGACATCGGACCCAGTACTTC.

The chain is built from TRBV15 and TRBJ2-1, with D uncertain. V was pared by 1 base and J by 4 bases, with 2 bases between. Germline loops: CDR1 LNHNV, CDR2 YYDKDF (reference sequence). The CDR3 spans 12 residues. The CDR3 sequence: CATSRGYNEQFF. In nucleotides, the CDR3 is TGTGCCACCAGCAGAGGTTACAATGAGCAGTTCTTC.

This clonotype was counted a few times. V and J are TRBV24-1 and TRBJ2-2; D may be TRBD1 or TRBD2 (5 bases each). V lost 5 bases and J 4 bases, leaving 10 bases between the germline ends. The CDR3 sequence is 14 residues long. Germline loops: CDR1 KGHDR, CDR2 SFDVKD. The CDR3 coding sequence is TGTGCCACCAGTGGCCGGGGACCCACCGGGGAGCTGTTTTTT. This translates into CATSGRGPTGELFF.

The chain employs TRBV20-1 and TRBJ1-1; unclear D gene. Germline assignment: CDR1 DFQATT and CDR2 SNEGSKA (reference sequence). The V end lost 3 bases, the J end lost 0 bases, and 11 bases lay between the germline ends. The CDR3 is made up of 14 amino acids. The CDR3 bases are TGCAGTGCTAGTGGCGGTCCTATGAACACTGAAGCTTTCTTT. Its translation: CSASGGPMNTEAFF.

This clonotype was seen only a few times. V and J are TRBV7-3 and TRBJ2-3; no clear D. Trimming cost V 4 bases and J 0 bases, with 8 bases left between them. Germline CDR1 and CDR2: SGHTA and FQGTGA. CDR3 length equals 14 residues. The CDR3 DNA follows: TGTGCCAGCAGCTCATCGAAAAGCACAGATACGCAGTATTTT. This codes for CASSSSKSTDTQYF.

This clonotype has a handful of counts. This chain connects TRBV7-2 to TRBJ2-3; the match to TRBD2 covers 7 bases. The V gene end was trimmed by 5 bases and the J gene end by 1 base; junction bases not matched to a gene: 12. Looked up from germline, CDR1 is SGHTA and CDR2 is FQGNSA. The CDR3 contains 17 residues. CDR3 protein: CASSQIPGGLRTDTQYF. The CDR3 coding sequence is TGTGCCAGCAGCCAAATCCCGGGGGGACTCCGCACAGATACGCAGTATTTT.

This clonotype was counted only a few times. The chain employs TRBV29-1 and TRBJ2-5; 7 bases are shared with TRBD1. V shed 3 bases and J 0 bases; nucleotides not matched to a gene: 7. The CDR3 is 15 residues long. Germline assignment: CDR1 SQVTM and CDR2 ANQGSEA. CDR3 coding DNA: TGCAGCGTTGACGGAGTACAGGGGAACCAAGAGACCCAGTACTTC. Translation: CSVDGVQGNQETQYF.

The V gene is TRBV6-2 or TRBV6-3, the J gene TRBJ2-7; perhaps D is TRBD1 or TRBD2 (5 bases each). The germline gives CDR1 MNHEY, CDR2 SVGEGT. The CDR3 extends over 16 amino acids. The ends were cut back, 5 bases at V and 3 bases at J, with 20 bases in the middle. This CDR3 reads CASSDRGMGRDYEQYF. The CDR3 region has the DNA TGTGCCAGCAGTGACCGGGGTATGGGACGGGACTACGAGCAGTACTTC.

The genes are TRBV28 and TRBJ2-7; possibly TRBD1 or TRBD2 for D (5 bases each). V shed 5 bases and J shed 3 bases, with 11 bases lying between them. Germline values: CDR1 MDHEN, CDR2 SYDVKM. The CDR3 runs 13 residues. This CDR3 reads CASSGDGGYEQYF. CDR3 nucleotide sequence: TGTGCCAGCAGTGGGGACGGAGGCTACGAGCAGTACTTC.

This clonotype was seen ten or more times. The chain links TRBV5-1 to TRBJ1-6; 7 bases are shared with TRBD1. Germline V CDR1 and CDR2: SGHRS, YFSETQ. V was pared by 1 base and J by 8 bases, with 6 bases of the junction left unmatched. The CDR3 totals 15 residues. The CDR3 sequence is CASSLNWQGDSPLHF. CDR3 DNA: TGCGCCAGCAGCTTGAATTGGCAGGGGGATTCACCCCTCCACTTT.

The V gene is TRBV15, the J gene TRBJ2-4; 11 bases align to TRBD2. The CDR3 extends over 19 amino acids. Unmatched junction bases numbered 7, after V lost 0 bases and J lost 0 bases. Germline V gene data show CDR1 as LNHNV and CDR2 as YYDKDF (reference sequence). In DNA form, the CDR3 reads TGTGCCACCAGCAGAGATATACTAGCGGGGGCACTAGCCAAAAACATTCAGTACTTC. Encoded protein: CATSRDILAGALAKNIQYF. Full variable domain (outside the CDR3, taken from reference TRBV15 and TRBJ2-4): DAMVIQNPRYQVTQFGKPVTLSCSQTLNHNVMYWYQQKSSQAPKLLFHYYDKDFNNEADTPDNFQSRRPNTSFCFLDIRSPGLGDTAMYLCATSRDILAGALAKNIQYFGAGTRLSVL.

The chain couples TRBV5-5 to TRBJ2-7; D is perhaps TRBD1 (6 bases). Germline CDR1 is SGHKS and CDR2 is YYEKEE (reference sequence). The CDR3 runs 15 residues. Trimming removed 1 base at V and 5 bases at J, with 16 bases between. The chain's CDR3 is CASSLLEQGPHEQYF. CDR3 nucleotide sequence: TGTGCCAGCAGCTTGTTGGAGCAGGGGCCCCACGAGCAGTACTTC.

This clonotype was observed a few times. The genes are TRBV20-1 and TRBJ2-2, with 7 bases aligning to TRBD1. The V gene end was trimmed by 0 bases and the J gene end by 1 base; junction bases not matched to a gene: 5. In germline, CDR1 is DFQATT, CDR2 SNEGSKA (reference sequence). This CDR3 is built from 16 residues. CDR3 sequence reads: CSARDPRQGNTGELFF. The CDR3 region has the DNA TGCAGTGCTAGAGATCCCAGACAGGGGAACACCGGGGAGCTGTTTTTT.

V is TRBV19 and J is TRBJ1-1; D perhaps matches TRBD1 (5 bases). Trimming cost V 5 bases and J 4 bases, with 11 bases left between them. Germline V gene sequence: CDR1 LNHDA, CDR2 SQIVND (reference sequence). This CDR3 has 13 amino acids. The CDR3 DNA reads TGTGCCAGTAGTCCCAGGGTCGGCACTGAAGCTTTCTTT. Translation gives CASSPRVGTEAFF.

This chain uses TRBV5-1 with TRBJ2-3; no firm D call. With 1 base removed from V and 4 bases from J, the gap between germline ends came to 7 bases. CDR3 length: 13 amino acids. The germline gives CDR1 SGHRS, CDR2 YFSETQ. The DNA for the CDR3 is TGCGCCAGCAGCTTGATGGGTGCAGATACGCAGTATTTT. Its protein product is CASSLMGADTQYF.

V is TRBV30 and J is TRBJ1-5, with TRBD1 matching over 8 bases. The trim removed 1 base at V and 2 bases at J, leaving 1 base unmatched. CDR3 size: 14 residues. The germline V gene has CDR1 GTSNPN and CDR2 SVGIG (reference sequence). The CDR3 nucleotides read TGTGCCTGGAGTGCGACAGGGGGCAATCAGCCCCAGCATTTT. As protein: CAWSATGGNQPQHF.